This passage covers 24 T cell receptor beta chains from one sample sequenced in a study of blood T cells in healthy people across ages. A second PCR of about 7 to 11 cycles used a sample-barcoded 5' primer and a J-beta primer mix. TCRdb reprocessed the 5' RACE reads via MiXCR and lists one record per CDR3 protein. Altogether some 1.4 million distinct CDR3 sequences are present, 40% to 50% being singletons, with the ten largest covering 7% to 9.5%. Source material: blood. All receptors derive from a woman between 18 and 30 years old in good health.

The chain has TRBV28 and TRBJ1-1; D might be TRBD1 (5 bases). The CDR3 length is 13 residues. Deletions cut 6 bases from V and 0 bases from J, with 8 bases between. Looked up from germline, CDR1 is MDHEN and CDR2 is SYDVKM. The CDR3 region has the DNA TGTGCCAGCAGGGGACTGCTGAACACTGAAGCTTTCTTT. Amino acid sequence: CASRGLLNTEAFF.

This clonotype was counted a few times. The rearrangement links TRBV2 to TRBJ2-5; D might be TRBD1 or TRBD2, each matching 6 bases. Trimming pared 2 bases from V and 4 bases from J, leaving 23 bases between. This CDR3 contains 18 residues. Germline V gene data show CDR1 as SNHLY and CDR2 as FYNNEI. The CDR3 DNA follows: TGTGCCAGCAGTGAAACTTTCTGGCTCCGGGGGCCCCTAGAGACCCAGTACTTC. Protein sequence: CASSETFWLRGPLETQYF.

This clonotype was counted only a few times. The chain uses TRBV27 and TRBJ2-3; 11 bases are shared with TRBD2. The CDR3 has 15 amino acids. J gave up 4 bases and V 7 bases, and 7 bases lay outside the gene matches. Germline CDR1 is MNHEY and CDR2 is SMNVEV (reference sequence). CDR3 in DNA: TGTGCCAGCACCCCCCTAGCGGGAGGCGCAGATACGCAGTATTTT. Translation: CASTPLAGGADTQYF.

As regards this clonotype: Mismatch with germline at one junction end may stem from a read error. The chain is built from TRBV29-1 and TRBJ1-2; maybe TRBD1 (5 bases). The CDR3 consists of 12 residues. From germline, CDR1 is SQVTM and CDR2 ANQGSEA. The CDR3 protein is CSGGGRNYGYTF. In DNA, the CDR3 is TGTAGCGGGGGGGGACGGAACTATGGCTACACCTTC.

Turning to this clonotype: As the CDR3 is not closed by the conserved phenylalanine or tryptophan, this likely results from a read error. The J gene is TRBJ2-5, the V gene TRBV29-1, with D possibly TRBD2 on 5 matching bases. Deletions cut 0 bases from V and 11 bases from J, with 16 bases between. The CDR3 sequence is 13 residues long. Per germline, CDR1 SQVTM and CDR2 ANQGSEA. CDR3 sequence (DNA): TGCAGCGTTGAAGATCCGGGGATGGATGAGCAGTACTTA. Translation: CSVEDPGMDEQYL.

This clonotype was found once. The V call is TRBV20-1, the J call TRBJ2-2; D gene uncertain. Germline CDR1 and CDR2: DFQATT and SNEGSKA (reference sequence). The V and J ends lost 3 bases and 5 bases respectively, with 10 bases between them. The CDR3 has 13 residues. The DNA for the CDR3 is TGCAGTGCTAGTCCGCCCGGGACCGGGGAGCTGTTTTTT. Translation: CSASPPGTGELFF.

This clonotype has only a few counts. The CDR3: CASSQDGRTGRYGYTF. DNA for the CDR3: TGTGCCAGCAGCCAAGATGGAAGGACAGGGCGCTATGGCTACACCTTC. The chain carries TRBV3-1 and TRBJ1-2; 8 bases match TRBD1. V lost 0 bases and J lost 4; bases outside the gene matches: 7. Germline lookup yields CDR1 LGHDT and CDR2 YNNKEL (reference sequence). This CDR3 comprises 16 residues.

A few counts support this clonotype. The rearrangement joins TRBV5-1 to TRBJ2-7; D is unresolved. V dropped 0 bases and J dropped 4 bases, with 14 bases sitting between them. The germline V gene encodes CDR1 SGHRS and CDR2 YFSETQ. This CDR3 has 15 amino acids. The DNA for the CDR3 is TGCGCCAGCAGCTTGGAACGAGCGAAGGAGTACGAGCAGTACTTC. Amino acids: CASSLERAKEYEQYF.

The chain carries TRBV20-1 and TRBJ1-2; D remains ambiguous. V lost 3 bases and J 0 bases, leaving 11 bases between the germline ends. The CDR3 extends over 14 amino acids. Germline CDR1 DFQATT, CDR2 SNEGSKA (reference sequence). The CDR3 coding sequence is TGCAGTGCTAGGGGTCCGACAACTAACTATGGCTACACCTTC. This gives the protein CSARGPTTNYGYTF.

This clonotype showed up just a few times. J is TRBJ1-2 and V is TRBV5-1; 8 nucleotides match TRBD1. The CDR3 loop spans 15 amino acids. Germline lookup yields CDR1 SGHRS and CDR2 YFSETQ. The ends lost 6 bases at V and 0 bases at J; junction bases unmatched: 7. The CDR3 reads CASTLGQGSNYGYTF. The CDR3 bases are TGCGCCAGCACCCTCGGACAGGGCTCTAACTATGGCTACACCTTC.

The genes are TRBV10-2 and TRBJ2-7; D possibly corresponds to TRBD2 (7 bases). Germline CDR1 and CDR2: WSHSY and SAAADI. V gave up 10 bases and J gave up 0 bases, with 19 bases separating them. This CDR3 has 15 amino acids. The DNA of the CDR3 is TGCGCCACCCAGGGGTTTAGCGGGCCCTCCTACGAGCAGTACTTC. Translated: CATQGFSGPSYEQYF.

The J gene is TRBJ2-2, the V gene TRBV27; 7 bases are shared with TRBD1. The length of the CDR3 is 17 residues. The junction had 9 bases not matched to a gene; V was cut back by 3 bases and J by 2 bases. Germline V gene lookup returns CDR1 MNHEY and CDR2 SMNVEV (reference sequence). The CDR3 DNA reads as TGTGCCAGCAGTTTCTATCCGGGGACAGTAAACACCGGGGAGCTGTTTTTT. Encoded protein: CASSFYPGTVNTGELFF.

This clonotype came up once. The chain links TRBV5-1 to TRBJ2-1; 7 bases line up with TRBD2. The germline CDR1 and CDR2 sequences are SGHRS and YFSETQ. V shed 3 bases and J 6 bases; nucleotides not matched to a gene: 12. This CDR3 has 16 amino acids. Here the CDR3 DNA reads TGCGCCAGCAGCTCAAGCAGCGGGGAACTTTTCAATGAGCAGTTCTTC. It specifies CASSSSSGELFNEQFF.

Only a few counts were recorded for this clonotype. The V gene is TRBV30, the J gene TRBJ2-5, with D maybe TRBD2 (6 bases). The end of the DNA is better explained by TRBJ2-7, so the J call may be wrong. This CDR3 comprises 15 residues. CDR1 and CDR2 from the germline V gene are GTSNPN and SVGIG (reference sequence). The CDR3 DNA reads as TGTGCCTGTCGGCGACTGGCGGGACCTACCTACGAGCAGTACTTC. It translates to CACRRLAGPTYEQYF.

This clonotype was observed a handful of times. The V call is TRBV29-1, the J call TRBJ2-2; possible D gene TRBD2, 5 bases. V was pared by 4 bases and J by 5 bases, with 14 bases between. Germline V gene sequence: CDR1 SQVTM, CDR2 ANQGSEA. This CDR3 is 14 amino acids long. CDR3 DNA: TGCAGCGTTGTTGTCGGGGATTGGACCGGGGAGCTGTTTTTT. Translated: CSVVVGDWTGELFF.

The V and J genes are TRBV28 and TRBJ2-7; no clear D gene. Trimming cost V 2 bases and J 5 bases, with 10 bases left between them. Germline V gene data show CDR1 as MDHEN and CDR2 as SYDVKM. The CDR3 consists of 13 residues. The DNA of the CDR3 is TGTGCCAGCAGTTTAGGCGCCTGGGACGAGCAGTACTTC. The encoded protein is CASSLGAWDEQYF.

The chain recombines TRBV7-2 with TRBJ1-5; perhaps TRBD1 as D (6 bases). Trimming took 5 bases from V and 5 from J, leaving 13 bases between them. The CDR3 is made up of 14 amino acids. Germline V gene sequence: CDR1 SGHTA, CDR2 FQGNSA. DNA of the CDR3: TGTGCCAGCAGCGTAGTAGCAGGGGATCAGCCCCAGCATTTT. This gives the protein CASSVVAGDQPQHF.

V usage is TRBV14 and J usage is TRBJ2-5, with D perhaps assigned TRBD1 or TRBD2 (5 bases each). Germline values: CDR1 SGHDN, CDR2 FVKESK. The CDR3 has 13 amino acids. Trimming shortened V by 1 base and J by 11 bases, and 14 bases separated the two germline ends. The CDR3 nucleotides read TGTGCCAGCAGCCAAGGGGGGAGCTGGCAGCAGTACTTC. This translates into CASSQGGSWQQYF. Full variable domain (remainder filled in from reference TRBV14 and TRBJ2-5): EAGVTQFPSHSVIEKGQTVTLRCDPISGHDNLYWYRRVMGKEIKFLLHFVKESKQDESGMPNNRFLAERTGGTYSTLKVQPAELEDSGVYFCASSQGGSWQQYFGPGTRLLVL.

This clonotype has a handful of counts. The chain uses TRBV12-3 or TRBV12-4 and TRBJ2-1; 10 positions match TRBD2. The trim removed 3 bases at V and 7 bases at J, leaving 6 bases unmatched. There are 15 residues in the CDR3. CDR3: CASSFKVLAGNEQFF. The CDR3 DNA reads TGTGCCAGCAGTTTTAAGGTACTAGCGGGAAATGAGCAGTTCTTC.

This chain links TRBV28 with TRBJ2-5; D may be TRBD1 (5 bases). V was trimmed by 2 bases and J by 2 bases, leaving 12 bases between them. Germline CDR1 is MDHEN and CDR2 is SYDVKM. CDR3 size: 15 residues. In nucleotides, the CDR3 is TGTGCCAGCAGTTTAGTGCAGGGTCGACAAGAGACCCAGTACTTC. Its protein product is CASSLVQGRQETQYF.

This clonotype was found a few times. This chain connects TRBV6-5 to TRBJ2-7; perhaps TRBD1 as D (5 bases). Trimming left V 5 bases short and J 1 base short, with 12 bases between. CDR1 and CDR2 (germline): MNHEY, SVGAGI. The CDR3 has 14 amino acids. CDR3: CASSHTTGSYEQYF. CDR3 nucleotides: TGTGCCAGCAGTCACACCACAGGTTCCTACGAGCAGTACTTC.

The table lists this clonotype with a few counts. The chain has TRBV4-1 and TRBJ1-5, with 7 nucleotides matching TRBD1. From germline, CDR1 is MGHRA and CDR2 YSYEKL. V shed 3 bases and J 7 bases; nucleotides not matched to a gene: 9. The CDR3 totals 15 residues. The CDR3 spells CASSQAQGGRQPQHF. Here the CDR3 DNA reads TGCGCCAGCAGCCAGGCTCAAGGGGGCCGACAGCCCCAGCATTTT.

CDR3 loop: CASSLSPDRGRGYTF. The CDR3 DNA is TGTGCCAGCAGTTTATCCCCTGACAGGGGGCGAGGCTACACCTTC. This chain links TRBV27 with TRBJ1-2; TRBD1 matches 10 bases. The CDR3 sequence is 15 residues long. The J segment lost 8 bases and the V segment lost 0 bases, leaving 6 bases of the junction unmatched. Looked up from germline, CDR1 is MNHEY and CDR2 is SMNVEV (reference sequence).

The chain is built from TRBV9 and TRBJ2-1, with D maybe TRBD2 (5 bases). Germline V CDR1 and CDR2: SGDLS, YYNGEE. CDR3 size: 15 residues. Trimming cost V 3 bases and J 1 base, with 11 bases left between them. For the CDR3, the DNA is TGTGCCAGCAGCGGCACCGGGGAGTCCTACAATGAGCAGTTCTTC. Translating gives CASSGTGESYNEQFF.